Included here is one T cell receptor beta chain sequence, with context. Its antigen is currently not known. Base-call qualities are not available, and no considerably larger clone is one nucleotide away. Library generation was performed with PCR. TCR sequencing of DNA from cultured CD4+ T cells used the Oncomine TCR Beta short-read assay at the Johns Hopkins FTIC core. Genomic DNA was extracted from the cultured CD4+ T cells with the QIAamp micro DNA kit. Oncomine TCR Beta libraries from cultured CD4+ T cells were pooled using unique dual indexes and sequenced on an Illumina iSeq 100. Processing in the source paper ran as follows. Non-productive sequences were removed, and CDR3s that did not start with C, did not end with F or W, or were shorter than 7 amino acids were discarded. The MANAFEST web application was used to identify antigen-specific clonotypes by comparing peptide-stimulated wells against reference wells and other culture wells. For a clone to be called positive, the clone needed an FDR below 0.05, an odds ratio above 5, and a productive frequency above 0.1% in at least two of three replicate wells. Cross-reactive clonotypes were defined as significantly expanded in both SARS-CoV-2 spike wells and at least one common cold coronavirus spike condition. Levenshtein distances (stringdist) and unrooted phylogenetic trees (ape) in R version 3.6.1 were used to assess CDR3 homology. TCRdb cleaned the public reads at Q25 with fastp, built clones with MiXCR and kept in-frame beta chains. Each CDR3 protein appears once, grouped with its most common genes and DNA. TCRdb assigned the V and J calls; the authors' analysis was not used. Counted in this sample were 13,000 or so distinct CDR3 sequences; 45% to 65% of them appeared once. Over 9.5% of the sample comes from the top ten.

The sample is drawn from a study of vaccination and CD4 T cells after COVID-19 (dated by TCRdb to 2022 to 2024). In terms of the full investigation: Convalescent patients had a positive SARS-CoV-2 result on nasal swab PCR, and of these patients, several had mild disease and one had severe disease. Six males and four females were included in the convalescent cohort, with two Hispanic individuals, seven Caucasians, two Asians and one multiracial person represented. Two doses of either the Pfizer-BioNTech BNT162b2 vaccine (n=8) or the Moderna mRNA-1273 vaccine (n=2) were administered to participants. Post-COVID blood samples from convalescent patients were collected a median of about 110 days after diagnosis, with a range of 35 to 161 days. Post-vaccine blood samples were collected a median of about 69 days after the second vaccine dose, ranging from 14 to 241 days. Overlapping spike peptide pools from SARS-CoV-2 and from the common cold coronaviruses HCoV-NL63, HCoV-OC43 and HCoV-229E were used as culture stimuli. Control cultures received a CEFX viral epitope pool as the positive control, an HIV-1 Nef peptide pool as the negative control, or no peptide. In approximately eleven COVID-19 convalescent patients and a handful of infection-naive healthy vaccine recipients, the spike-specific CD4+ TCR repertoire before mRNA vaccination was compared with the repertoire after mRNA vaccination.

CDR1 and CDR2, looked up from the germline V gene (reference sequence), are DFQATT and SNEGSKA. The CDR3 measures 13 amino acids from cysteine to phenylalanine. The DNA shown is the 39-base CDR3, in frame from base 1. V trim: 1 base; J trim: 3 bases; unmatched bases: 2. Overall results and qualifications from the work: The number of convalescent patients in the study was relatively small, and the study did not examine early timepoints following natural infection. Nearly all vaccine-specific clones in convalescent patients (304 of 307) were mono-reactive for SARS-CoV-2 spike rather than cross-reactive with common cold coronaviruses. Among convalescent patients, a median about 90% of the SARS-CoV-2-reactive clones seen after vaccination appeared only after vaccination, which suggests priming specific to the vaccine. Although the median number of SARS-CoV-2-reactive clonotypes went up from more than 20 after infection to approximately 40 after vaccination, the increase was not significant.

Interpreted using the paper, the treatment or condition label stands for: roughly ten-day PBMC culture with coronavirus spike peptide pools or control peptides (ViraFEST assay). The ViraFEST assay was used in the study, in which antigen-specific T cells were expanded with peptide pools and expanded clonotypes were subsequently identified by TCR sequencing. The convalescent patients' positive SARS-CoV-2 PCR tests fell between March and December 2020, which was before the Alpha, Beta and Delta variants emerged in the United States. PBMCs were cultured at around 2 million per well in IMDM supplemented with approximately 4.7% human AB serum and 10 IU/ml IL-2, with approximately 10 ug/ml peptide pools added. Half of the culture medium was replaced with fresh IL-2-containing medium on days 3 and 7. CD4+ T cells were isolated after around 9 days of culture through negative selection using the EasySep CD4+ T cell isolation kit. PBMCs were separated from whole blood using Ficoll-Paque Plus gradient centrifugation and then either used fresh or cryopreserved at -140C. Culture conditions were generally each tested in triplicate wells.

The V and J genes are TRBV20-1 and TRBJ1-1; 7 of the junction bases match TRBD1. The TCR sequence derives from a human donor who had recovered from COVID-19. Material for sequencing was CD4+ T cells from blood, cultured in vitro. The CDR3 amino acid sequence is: CSARGTGDTEAFF. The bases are TGCAGTGCTAGAGGGACAGGCGACACTGAAGCTTTCTTT.